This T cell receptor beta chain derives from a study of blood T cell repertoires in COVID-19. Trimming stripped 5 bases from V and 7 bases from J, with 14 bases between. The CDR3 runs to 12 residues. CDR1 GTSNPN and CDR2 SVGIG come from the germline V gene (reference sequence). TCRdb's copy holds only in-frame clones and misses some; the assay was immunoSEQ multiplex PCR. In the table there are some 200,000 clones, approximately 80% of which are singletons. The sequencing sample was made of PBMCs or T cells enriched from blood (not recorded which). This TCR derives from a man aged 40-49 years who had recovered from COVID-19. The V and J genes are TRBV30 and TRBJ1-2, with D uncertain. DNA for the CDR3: TGTGCCTGGGACGGGAGGGCTTCTGGCTACACCTTC. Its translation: CAWDGRASGYTF.